One T cell receptor (beta chain) is described in this entry. No cognate antigen has been identified for it. Qualities for individual bases were not recorded, and no much larger clone is one base off. The cohort comprised around 690 healthy bone marrow donors. All cohort members were sampled while nominally healthy, although unrecorded immune exposures were likely present. The donor tested CMV seronegative, placing the donor among the roughly 350 seronegative members of the cohort. Each donor provided a peripheral blood sample, and peripheral blood mononuclear cells were used for TCR beta sequencing. The Qiagen DNeasy Blood Extraction Kit was used to extract genomic DNA from the blood cell samples. These data belong to a study of cytomegalovirus exposure and HLA in healthy donors (dated by TCRdb to 2015 to 2018). A note on the overall study: According to an earlier analysis of several hundred of the donors, some 180 million T cells yielded roughly 110 million unique TCR beta sequences and 276 Gb of sequence data. An early release covering just under 650 HLA-typed donors comprised about 300 gigabases of sequencing data and around 86 million unique TCR sequences. In addition to the first cohort of 666 subjects, a separate validation cohort of 120 different subjects was used. Donor age, sex, ethnicity and CMV serostatus were collected together with the repertoire data. The study was designed to test whether signatures of past pathogen exposure could be identified by cataloging public T cell receptors. Both class I and class II loci were covered by HLA typing, at four-digit resolution. Rather than using new phenotypic data, the later analysis identified candidate immune exposures from TCR beta sequences and from how often those sequences occurred across donors. Of the 300 to 500 genotyped donors, approximately 80% were placed in the genetic ancestry cluster associated with self-reported Caucasian donors. Genome-wide SNP genotypes for about 55% of the 666 donors were used in a later genetic analysis, which treated that subset as a discovery cohort. A later analysis re-analyzed previously published TCR beta repertoires from 600 to 850 donors and added high-resolution HLA genotyping to study TCR occurrence patterns. Among a few hundred genotyped donors of the cohort, an average of 235,054 unique TCR beta nucleotide sequences were sequenced per donor, about a sixth of them non-productive. To predict cytomegalovirus infection status, the study brought together high-throughput TCR immunosequencing, statistical association of individual TCRs with disease status, and machine learning. An earlier analysis of a few hundred of the donors applied high-throughput TCR beta sequencing to assess whether each TCR beta V gene segment acted as functional or pseudogenic. Every repertoire in the discovery cohort had been generated on one and the same sequencing platform. Roughly 5 DR-DQ haplotypes were handled as single units for association and clustering, since linkage in the cohort was strong. The T cell repertoires of under 750 subjects were profiled by immunosequencing and related to cytomegalovirus serostatus. Typing coverage differed by locus: A, B, C, DRB1 and DQB1 were typed in roughly 620-640 donors, DQA1 in approximately 520, DPA1 in 606, and DPB1 in about 450.

Here is what the overall study found, with its caveats: Sequencing depth was assumed to be roughly uniform across donors in the presence/absence analyses, though that assumption may not hold. A further reported finding was that TCR beta sequences accurately predicted the HLA-A and HLA-B alleles for most subjects in the first cohort. Correlated functional status among segregating V segments might reflect linkage disequilibrium, but an unknown experimental factor could not be ruled out. The earlier analysis of about 600 of the donors excluded seventeen rarely observed V segments, including chromosome 9 orphons, because counts were too low. According to a later analysis, TCR association rates differed among HLA loci, with DRB1 alleles showing the most associated TCRs and HLA-C alleles showing the fewest. Several of the top co-occurrence clusters appeared to be linked to parvovirus B19, influenza, CMV and Epstein-Barr virus, according to a later analysis. This cohort had only TCR beta chains sequenced, and the lack of alpha or paired-chain data limited which features could be detected. Some IMGT-functional V segments, including TRBV6-2 and TRBV6-3, could not be told apart with the 87-base-pair reads, so those segments were excluded. Three of the identified cytomegalovirus-associated TCR beta chains were confirmed in vitro to be specific for cytomegalovirus antigens. In a later genetic analysis, a missense DCLRE1C variant was associated with V-gene and J-gene trimming of TCR beta chains, and the association was replicated in an independent cohort. Because HLA typing was missing for some donors at each locus, association tests included only the typed subset. A later genetic analysis reported fewer N-insertions in productive TCRs among donors in an Asian-associated ancestry cluster than the roughly 670-donor mean. For the cohort, immune exposure information was limited to CMV serostatus. A cluster of highly shared sequence variants was judged likely to be a technical artifact of the sequencing pipeline. The classifier was reported to diagnose cytomegalovirus status with high specificity and sensitivity in both the original and validation cohorts. In an earlier analysis of 587 of the donors, most TCR beta V segments appeared in productive rearrangements about 87% or about 30% of the time, broadly matching IMGT annotations. Across donors, most TCR sequences were observed very rarely, whereas some public TCRs were present in many individuals. A later analysis found that most CMV-associated TCR beta chains appeared HLA-restricted, with HLA associations seemingly driven largely by CMV exposure. Strong co-occurrence of HLA alleles, especially DR and DQ, made assigning TCR associations to individual alleles difficult. According to the authors, the approach could potentially be generalized to other disease states and immunological phenotypes. In a later analysis, about 16,000 TCR beta sequences were associated with specific HLA alleles at a false discovery rate of 0.05. Compared with equally common non-associated chains, HLA-associated TCR beta chains in a later analysis were more clonally expanded and had lower generation probabilities. The study gave a list of over 150 TCR beta chains associated with cytomegalovirus.

The method behind the library was the immunoSEQ multiplex PCR assay. For the multiplex PCR, a mixture combining 60 forward primers for TCR Vbeta segments and 13 reverse primers for TCR Jbeta segments was used. Amplification of the CDR3 region of rearranged TCR beta genes was performed with a multiplex PCR assay on genomic DNA. The Illumina HiSeq System was used to sequence the amplified TCR beta libraries as 87-base-pair reads. On the study's bioinformatics: In a later analysis, around 80 million unique TCR beta chains were counted across the 500 to 850 repertoires, and roughly 11 million of these chains were shared by at least two donors. To remove PCR and sequencing errors, raw reads were error-corrected and collapsed into unique sequences using a nearest-neighbor algorithm that merged closely related sequences. V, D and J gene segments were assigned by aligning CDR3 sequences to IMGT reference sequences. For a sequence to be retained, at least a six-nucleotide match to both a V gene segment and a J gene segment was required. A rearrangement counted as productive if the CDR3 had no stop codons and remained in frame with V and J, and every other rearrangement counted as non-productive. CDR3 was defined according to IMGT convention as the region running from the second conserved V-encoded cysteine to the conserved J-encoded phenylalanine. The earlier analysis of some 600 of the donors excluded sequences that lacked an unambiguous match to a single V gene segment. An earlier analysis of several hundred of the donors classified V segments as functional when productive rearrangements were above 56.7% and as segregating when the standard deviation between donors was above 5%. A statistical classification framework was built to diagnose cytomegalovirus status from the catalog of TCR beta chain sequences. V and J gene assignment, in a later analysis, came from comparing TCR nucleotide sequences with IMGT/GENE-DB human TR gene sequences. A later analysis assigned CDR3 sequences and most-parsimonious VDJ recombination scenarios with the TCRdist pipeline. In a later analysis, each TCR beta chain was defined by its CDR3 amino acid sequence together with its V-gene family, and reads without a unique V-gene family were excluded. A later analysis removed 550 to 700 highly shared, low-generation-probability nucleotide sequences to deal with suspected cross-contamination and a sequencing artifact. A later analysis calculated a clonal expansion index for each public chain from normalized within-repertoire ranks of inferred template counts. A later analysis computed generation probabilities with a VDJ recombination model fitted to out-of-frame rearrangements, and checked the results against IGoR. In a later analysis, TCR-TCR, TCR-HLA and TCR-CMV co-occurrence was scored with hypergeometric tests, and a repertoire-size bias correction was applied to TCR pairs. A later analysis estimated false discovery rates by permuting HLA or CMV assignments 20 times. A later analysis grouped co-occurring TCRs with DBSCAN, adding TCRdist sequence similarity when clustering within HLA-allele-positive subsets. For co-occurrence clustering, repertoires with fewer than 30,000 or more than 120,000 public chains were excluded, along with roughly 5 repertoires with anomalous nucleotide sharing. TCRdb carries this immuneACCESS record with in-frame sequences only. Its versions omit some clonotypes, under half of them owing to an unresolved V gene in the studies checked, with the rest unexplained. The V and J calls and clone size were taken over from that table, and D and trimming were inferred from the DNA. This sample holds approximately 130,000 clones; around 82% were observed only once. More than 0.95% of the sample is held by the ten biggest clonotypes.

CDR1 and CDR2, looked up from the germline V gene, are SGHVS and FNYEAQ. The CDR3 sequence holds 14 residues, the cysteine and phenylalanine included. Solely the CDR3 DNA is kept, with 42 bases framed from the first base. At the junction V is shortened by 5 bases and J by 3 bases; bases outside the gene matches: 3. The sequenced sample was PBMCs. The chain was built from TRBV7-6 and TRBJ2-3, with 9 bases matching TRBD2. This clonotype originated in a man aged 45 to 65 in good health and CMV-seronegative. The CDR3 corresponds to CASSRSGGTDTQYF. The nucleotide sequence is TGTGCCAGCAGCCGTAGCGGGGGAACAGATACGCAGTATTTT.